This T cell receptor (beta chain) was found in a study of shared clonotypes between healthy human individuals. General observations from the study: Memory subsets generally showed smaller estimated richness than naive subsets did.

Germline lookup yields CDR1 SGHTS and CDR2 YDEGEE. The CDR3 loop spans 13 amino acids. Between the trimmed V and J ends, which lost 3 bases and 3 bases, there was a span of 9 bases. The data were produced by immunoSEQ multiplex PCR, yet TCRdb's version contains in-frame clones alone and is incomplete. The profile covers approximately 2,300,000 clones, with about 90% appearing a single time and approximately 0.39% taken by the ten largest. About this clone: Its specificity is unknown.

The sample was naive CD4+ T cells from PBMCs. The subset is: CD45RA+ positively selected. This sequence was found in a man aged 18 to 29 in good health. Some clones in this sample may be carry-over from other donors' samples. This chain links TRBV5-8 with TRBJ1-1; D might be TRBD1 (5 bases). DNA of the CDR3: TGTGCCAGCAGCTCGGGGGGGTACACTGAAGCTTTCTTT. Translated: CASSSGGYTEAFF.